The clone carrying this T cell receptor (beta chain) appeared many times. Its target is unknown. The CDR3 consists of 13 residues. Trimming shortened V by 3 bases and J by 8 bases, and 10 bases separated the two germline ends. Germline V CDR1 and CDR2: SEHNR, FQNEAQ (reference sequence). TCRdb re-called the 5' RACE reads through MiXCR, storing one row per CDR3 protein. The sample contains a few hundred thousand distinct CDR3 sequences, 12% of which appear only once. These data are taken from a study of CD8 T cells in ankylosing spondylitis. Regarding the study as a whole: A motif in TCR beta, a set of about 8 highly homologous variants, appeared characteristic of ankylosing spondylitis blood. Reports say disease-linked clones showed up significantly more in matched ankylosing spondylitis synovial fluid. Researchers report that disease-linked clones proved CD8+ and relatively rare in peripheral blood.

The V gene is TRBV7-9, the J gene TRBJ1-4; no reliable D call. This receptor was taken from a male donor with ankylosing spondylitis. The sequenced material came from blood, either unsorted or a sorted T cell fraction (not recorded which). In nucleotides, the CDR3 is TGTGCCAGCAGCTTCGACCGGGGAGAAAAACTGTTTTTT. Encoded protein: CASSFDRGEKLFF.